Here is one TCR beta chain with its context. Its antigen remains unknown. This table comes from immunoSEQ multiplex PCR, and its TCRdb copy is limited to in-frame clones, with some not included. Of 30,000 to 40,000 clones listed, over 85% were seen once; the top ten hold about 9%. This entry comes from a study of OX40 agonist ivuxolimab in advanced cancers. About the study: Under the entry rules, prior anti-PD-1, anti-PD-L1 or anti-CTLA-4 therapy was allowed, and approximately 40% had some. One patient with hepatocellular carcinoma and two with cutaneous melanoma, three in all, had partial responses. The study, taken as a whole, reports: Expanded clones belonging to CD8+ T cells outnumbered, on average, those of CD4+.

Germline-derived CDR1 and CDR2 are SEHNR and FQNEAQ (reference sequence). V gave up 1 base and J gave up 3 bases; unmatched junction bases: 5. This CDR3 has 15 residues. The specimen comprised CD4+ or CD8+ T cells sorted from blood, sampled in a trial of the OX40 agonist ivuxolimab. The chain couples TRBV7-9 to TRBJ2-5, with TRBD2 matching 7 bases. This TCR came from an adult with an advanced solid tumor such as melanoma, head and neck, liver or kidney cancer. This CDR3 is CASSLGSSGKETQYF. The CDR3 nucleotides are TGTGCCAGCAGCTTAGGCTCTAGCGGAAAAGAGACCCAGTACTTC.